The clone carrying this T cell receptor beta chain was found many times. The antigen is undetermined. The sample is drawn from a study of response to subunit inactivated influenza vaccine. V was clipped by 7 bases and J by 0 bases, with 9 bases between them. In germline, CDR1 is KGHSH, CDR2 LQKENI. The CDR3 length is 13 residues. TCRdb re-called the RT-PCR reads with MiXCR, one entry per CDR3 protein. Of some 640,000 distinct CDR3 sequences listed, 11% to 15% are singletons. Study-level results: There was a suggestion from the authors that each seasonal influenza vaccination recruits few new T cells.

The sample here was PBMCs from blood, taken roughly 2 weeks before vaccination. The sequence came from a man aged 50 to 60 who received an inactivated influenza vaccine. This rearrangement joins TRBV18 to TRBJ1-1; TRBD1 might be the D (5 bases). The CDR3 DNA reads as TGTGCCAGCTTCGCAGGGATGAACACTGAAGCTTTCTTT. Translated: CASFAGMNTEAFF.